These 25 T cell receptor beta chains share one sample of origin, sequenced in a study of blood T cells in healthy people across ages. The second PCR ran about 6 to 12 cycles with a sample-barcoded 5' primer and J-beta primers. TCRdb called the 5' RACE reads again in MiXCR, with one record for every CDR3 protein. The sample lists 1.5 million to 2 million distinct CDR3 sequences, roughly 30% occurring once. Sequencing input: blood. Receptor source: a woman aged 30 to 39 in good health.

This clonotype was seen only a few times. The genes are TRBV2 and TRBJ2-5; no clear D. V was pared by 1 base and J by 5 bases, with 5 bases between. CDR3 size: 12 residues. In germline, CDR1 is SNHLY, CDR2 FYNNEI. The CDR3 here is CASSEDAETQYF. The CDR3 DNA follows: TGTGCCAGCAGTGAAGATGCGGAGACCCAGTACTTC.

The genes are TRBV4-1 and TRBJ1-5; a possible D gene is TRBD1 (5 bases). Germline CDR1 is MGHRA and CDR2 is YSYEKL. The V and J ends lost 5 bases and 1 base respectively, with 21 bases between them. This CDR3 is built from 18 residues. CDR3 amino acids: CASSSRRAEVTSNQPQHF. The CDR3 DNA sequence: TGCGCCAGCAGCTCCCGCAGGGCCGAGGTAACAAGCAATCAGCCCCAGCATTTT.

This clonotype was detected many times. V gene TRBV4-3 combines with J gene TRBJ2-7; 14 bases map to TRBD2. The CDR3 consists of 18 residues. J gave up 6 bases and V 2 bases, and 12 bases lay outside the gene matches. CDR1 is LGHNA and CDR2 is YSLEER in the germline V gene. The CDR3 protein is CASSQQTSGRAMVFEQYF. The CDR3, as DNA: TGCGCCAGCAGCCAACAGACTAGCGGGAGGGCCATGGTTTTCGAGCAGTACTTC.

This rearrangement joins TRBV30 to TRBJ2-1, with a possible D match to TRBD1 (5 bases). Trimming removed 1 base at V and 2 bases at J, with 6 bases between. The CDR3 extends over 13 amino acids. Per germline, CDR1 GTSNPN and CDR2 SVGIG (reference sequence). The CDR3 coding sequence is TGTGCCTGGAGTGGGACAACCTACAATGAGCAGTTCTTC. Protein: CAWSGTTYNEQFF.

This clonotype was seen more than once but under ten times. The rearrangement uses TRBV6-2 or TRBV6-3 and TRBJ2-5; D might be TRBD2 (5 bases). The V end lost 6 bases, the J end lost 5 bases, and 19 bases lay between the germline ends. The CDR3 runs 15 residues. Germline CDR1 MNHEY, CDR2 SVGEGT. In DNA, the CDR3 is TGTGCCAGCAGCCTGAGGTCGGGGAAGGTTGAGACCCAGTACTTC. Protein sequence: CASSLRSGKVETQYF.

V gene TRBV20-1 combines with J gene TRBJ2-1, with 11 bases aligning to TRBD2. Trimming took 5 bases from V and 2 from J; bases not matched to a gene: 2. CDR1 DFQATT and CDR2 SNEGSKA come from the germline V gene (reference sequence). The CDR3 consists of 14 residues. The CDR3 loop reads CSAETSGTYNEQFF. The CDR3 DNA sequence: TGCAGTGCTGAGACTAGCGGGACCTACAATGAGCAGTTCTTC.

In its sample, this clonotype was seen many times. The DNA for the CDR3 is TGCGCCAGCAGCCACGTTGACAGCGGGACCTACGAGCAGTACTTC. Amino acid sequence: CASSHVDSGTYEQYF. The chain is built from TRBV4-1 and TRBJ2-7; 7 positions agree with TRBD2. Losses at the gene ends were 3 bases for V and 2 bases for J; bases not matched to a gene: 7. CDR1 is MGHRA and CDR2 is YSYEKL in the germline V gene. CDR3 size: 15 residues.

This clonotype has only a few counts. The V gene is TRBV28, the J gene TRBJ2-7, with D possibly being TRBD1 (6 bases). The V gene's germline CDR1 is MDHEN and CDR2 SYDVKM. The ends were cut back, 10 bases at V and 0 bases at J, with 13 bases in the middle. The CDR3 has 13 amino acids. The DNA of the CDR3 is TGTGCCACTGTCGACAGGAACTCCTACGAGCAGTACTTC. Translated, it gives CATVDRNSYEQYF.

This clonotype was found many times. The V and J genes are TRBV6-5 and TRBJ2-1, with TRBD2 matching 9 bases. The CDR3 covers 15 residues. Trimming took 4 bases from V and 4 from J; bases not matched to a gene: 5. Germline-derived CDR1 and CDR2 are MNHEY and SVGAGI. The CDR3 DNA is TGTGCCAGCAGTTCGAGCGGGAGGTATTACAATGAGCAGTTCTTC. Translating gives CASSSSGRYYNEQFF.

This clonotype was detected ten times or more. Here the CDR3 reads CSARATGGGGYTF. The CDR3 region has the DNA TGCAGTGCTAGAGCGACTGGGGGGGGCGGCTACACCTTC. The rearrangement uses TRBV20-1 and TRBJ1-2; D possibly corresponds to TRBD1 (6 bases). The CDR3 runs to 13 residues. V lost 1 base and J lost 8, with 14 bases in between. In germline, CDR1 is DFQATT, CDR2 SNEGSKA (reference sequence).

V is TRBV5-1 and J is TRBJ1-1, with a possible D match to TRBD1 (5 bases). CDR3 length: 16 residues. The germline V gene encodes CDR1 SGHRS and CDR2 YFSETQ. V shed 0 bases and J shed 6 bases, with 18 bases lying between them. In DNA form, the CDR3 reads TGCGCCAGCAGCTTGGAGAGCGGCGGCCAGGGAGCTGAAGCTTTCTTT. Amino acids: CASSLESGGQGAEAFF.

The rearrangement links TRBV20-1 to TRBJ2-7, with D unclear. The ends were cut back, 3 bases at V and 3 bases at J, with 15 bases in the middle. CDR1 is DFQATT and CDR2 is SNEGSKA in the germline V gene (reference sequence). The CDR3 has 14 residues. DNA of the CDR3: TGCAGTGCTAGTAATACTAATCCGGACTACGAGCAGTACTTC. Its protein product is CSASNTNPDYEQYF.

The chain is built from TRBV7-2 and TRBJ1-2, with D possibly being TRBD1 (6 bases). The CDR3 runs to 16 residues. The V and J ends lost 3 bases and 4 bases respectively, with 18 bases between them. Germline loops: CDR1 SGHTA, CDR2 FQGNSA. The CDR3 DNA is TGTGCCAGCAGCTTCAGGGGTTCATCGGGGGGCTATGGCTACACCTTC. This translates into CASSFRGSSGGYGYTF.

In this sample, this clonotype turned up many times. The CDR3 nucleotides are TGCAGCGTTGGGACAGATCGTAACTATGGCTACACCTTC. It specifies CSVGTDRNYGYTF. The chain recombines TRBV29-1 with TRBJ1-2; a weak D match, TRBD1 (6 bases). CDR1 SQVTM and CDR2 ANQGSEA come from the germline V gene. Trimming removed 4 bases from V and 1 base from J, with 10 bases in between. CDR3 length equals 13 residues. Full variable domain (remainder filled in from reference TRBV29-1 and TRBJ1-2): SAVISQKPSRDICQRGTSLTIQCQVDSQVTMMFWYRQQPGQSLTLIATANQGSEATYESGFVIDKFPISRPNLTFSTLTVSNMSPEDSSIYLCSVGTDRNYGYTFGSGTRLTVV.

There are many counts of this clonotype. The chain recombines TRBV11-2 with TRBJ2-7, with D perhaps TRBD2 (6 bases). The length of the CDR3 is 17 residues. Trimming took off 4 bases at V and 0 bases at J, with 19 bases between the two ends. In germline, CDR1 is SGHAT, CDR2 FQNNGV. CDR3 bases: TGTGCCAGCAGCTCTGGTCACCCAACTAGCTCCTCCTACGAGCAGTACTTC. Its translation: CASSSGHPTSSSYEQYF. Filled out from reference TRBV11-2 and TRBJ2-7, the complete variable domain reads EAGVAQSPRYKIIEKRQSVAFWCNPISGHATLYWYQQILGQGPKLLIQFQNNGVVDDSQLPKDRFSAERLKGVDSTLKIQPAKLEDSAVYLCASSSGHPTSSSYEQYFGPGTRLTVT.

The chain couples TRBV5-1 to TRBJ2-1; TRBD2 agrees at 11 bases. Losses at the gene ends were 5 bases for V and 8 bases for J; bases not matched to a gene: 12. Germline V CDR1 and CDR2: SGHRS, YFSETQ. CDR3 length: 16 residues. The CDR3 protein is CASRPPLAGGNHEQFF. The CDR3 DNA is TGCGCCAGCAGACCCCCCTTAGCGGGGGGGAACCATGAGCAGTTCTTC.

This clonotype has just a few counts. This chain joins TRBV7-9 and TRBJ1-5; D is uncertain. Germline loops: CDR1 SEHNR, CDR2 FQNEAQ (reference sequence). Trimming stripped 4 bases from V and 3 bases from J, with 25 bases between. This CDR3 is built from 19 residues. Here the CDR3 DNA reads TGTGCCAGCAGCTCCGGCACCCGGGAGATGGGGTCCCTCAATCAGCCCCAGCATTTT. This sequence encodes CASSSGTREMGSLNQPQHF.

In this sample, this clonotype turned up many times. The chain recombines TRBV12-3 or TRBV12-4 with TRBJ2-1, with a weak D call TRBD2 (7 bases). The CDR3 covers 15 residues. Trimming took 3 bases from V and 6 from J, leaving 15 bases between them. The CDR3 nucleotides are TGTGCCAGCAGTTTTCGGGGGGCATCGTTCAATGAGCAGTTCTTC. Its translation is CASSFRGASFNEQFF.

This clonotype was picked up many times. V usage is TRBV4-1 and J usage is TRBJ2-5; no clear D. The germline gives CDR1 MGHRA, CDR2 YSYEKL. The CDR3 covers 14 residues. Trimming removed 1 base from V and 4 bases from J, with 10 bases in between. DNA for the CDR3: TGCGCCAGCAGCCAAGTTCCAGTTTTAGAGACCCAGTACTTC. Its translation: CASSQVPVLETQYF.

This clonotype was observed at least ten times. The J gene is TRBJ2-1, the V gene TRBV7-9; TRBD2 is a possible D gene (6 bases). Deletions cut 8 bases from V and 5 bases from J, with 19 bases between. The germline V gene encodes CDR1 SEHNR and CDR2 FQNEAQ (reference sequence). The CDR3 is made up of 15 amino acids. CDR3 sequence: CASGVGGPSDNEQFF. For the CDR3, the DNA is TGTGCCAGCGGGGTGGGGGGACCCTCGGACAATGAGCAGTTCTTC.

The chain links TRBV7-6 to TRBJ2-2; D ambiguous. CDR3 length: 16 residues. Germline CDR1 is SGHVS and CDR2 is FNYEAQ. Between the trimmed V and J ends, which lost 2 bases and 7 bases, there was a span of 17 bases. The CDR3 DNA follows: TGTGCCAGCAGCTTATGGGTGGCCATCCCGGGCGGGGAGCTGTTTTTT. It specifies CASSLWVAIPGGELFF.

For this clonotype: This may come from a read error, since a much larger clone is one base off. The chain uses TRBV12-3 or TRBV12-4 and TRBJ1-4; 7 bases align to TRBD1. V trimming: 6 bases; J trimming: 4 bases; junction bases outside the gene matches: 5. CDR3 length equals 14 residues. The CDR3 protein is CASSRTGCNEKLFF. The CDR3 nucleotides read TGTGCCAGCAGCAGGACAGGCTGTAATGAAAAACTGTTTTTT.

The V gene is TRBV30, the J gene TRBJ1-2; tentatively, D is TRBD1 (6 bases). V was shortened by 3 bases and J by 5 bases, with 16 bases between the two germline ends. The CDR3 has 14 residues. Germline values: CDR1 GTSNPN, CDR2 SVGIG (reference sequence). CDR3 amino acids: CAWRGASSWYGYTF. CDR3 coding DNA: TGTGCCTGGAGGGGGGCGAGTAGTTGGTATGGCTACACCTTC.

The sample holds many counts of this clonotype. The junction does not match germline at one end; this may be a read error. J is TRBJ2-7 and V is TRBV7-2; D is possibly TRBD2 (6 bases). Germline V lookup: CDR1 SGHTA, CDR2 FQGNSA. This CDR3 spans 13 amino acids. CDR3 DNA sequence: TGTGCCATCAGCTCGGGGGAAGCGCTGGAGCAGTACTTC. Residues: CAISSGEALEQYF.

This sequence joins TRBV20-1 and TRBJ1-2; 12 bases are a match to TRBD1. With V trimmed by 8 bases and J by 4 bases, 11 bases remained unmatched. CDR3 length equals 15 residues. Per the germline V gene, CDR1 is DFQATT and CDR2 is SNEGSKA (reference sequence). Here the CDR3 DNA reads TGCAGTCCCGGGGACAGGGGGCTTCCTATCTATGGCTACACCTTC. It specifies CSPGDRGLPIYGYTF.